The 23 T cell receptor beta chains below come from one sample, sequenced in a study of CD8 T cells in ankylosing spondylitis. Study outcomes and limitations: A TCR beta motif of about 8 highly homologous variants appeared characteristic of ankylosing spondylitis blood.

For these receptors, no antigen is known. TCRdb fed the 5' RACE reads into MiXCR, producing one record per CDR3 protein. The sample lists about 800,000 distinct CDR3 sequences, 12% occurring once. Input material: blood, either unsorted or a sorted T cell fraction (not recorded which). All receptors derive from a male donor with ankylosing spondylitis.

Points on this clonotype: One end of the junction does not line up with germline, which may come from a read error. This rearrangement joins TRBV23-1 to TRBJ2-2; 7 nucleotides align to TRBD1. TRBV23-1 is known as an ORF, though its function is uncertain. The CDR3 is 14 residues long. The CDR3 reads CASSPGQIFGELFF. The DNA of the CDR3 is TGTGCCAGCAGTCCGGGACAGATTTTTGGGGAGCTGTTTTTT.

This clonotype was counted a few times. The genes are TRBV9 and TRBJ2-1; D ambiguous. Germline V gene lookup returns CDR1 SGDLS and CDR2 YYNGEE. The CDR3 extends over 16 amino acids. Deletions cut 4 bases from V and 0 bases from J, with 14 bases between. CDR3 sequence (DNA): TGTGCCAGCAGCCCCCAGTGGGTTGGCTCCTACAATGAGCAGTTCTTC. It encodes CASSPQWVGSYNEQFF.

This clonotype was counted a few times. The chain combines TRBV4-1 with TRBJ1-6; TRBD1 agrees at 7 bases. The CDR3 runs to 15 residues. Germline loops: CDR1 MGHRA, CDR2 YSYEKL. The J segment lost 7 bases and the V segment lost 0 bases, leaving 3 bases of the junction unmatched. The DNA for the CDR3 is TGCGCCAGCAGCCAAGAGGGCAGGGGGAATTCACCCCTCCACTTT. It translates to CASSQEGRGNSPLHF.

In this sample, this clonotype turned up a few times. The gene calls are TRBV6-5 and TRBJ2-3; tentatively, D is TRBD1 (6 bases). Trimming shortened V by 3 bases and J by 4 bases, and 11 bases separated the two germline ends. The germline gives CDR1 MNHEY, CDR2 SVGAGI. The CDR3 extends over 14 amino acids. The CDR3 DNA is TGTGCCAGCAGTTATTCGGACAGTTCAGATACGCAGTATTTT. It codes for CASSYSDSSDTQYF.

The V and J genes are TRBV6-2 or TRBV6-3 and TRBJ2-1; 7 bases align to TRBD2. Germline V lookup: CDR1 MNHEY, CDR2 SVGEGT. The V gene end was trimmed by 9 bases and the J gene end by 0 bases; junction bases not matched to a gene: 5. CDR3 length equals 14 residues. The CDR3 DNA reads as TGTGCCAGTCAGCGGGGCTCCTCCTACAATGAGCAGTTCTTC. Encoded protein: CASQRGSSYNEQFF.

This clonotype has a single count. The rearrangement joins TRBV4-1 to TRBJ1-1; D is unclear. The CDR3 sequence is 16 residues long. V lost 1 base, J lost 0 bases, and 12 bases lay in between. Germline V gives CDR1 MGHRA, CDR2 YSYEKL. DNA for the CDR3: TGCGCCAGCAGCCAAGGATATTTCGCGCTGAACACTGAAGCTTTCTTT. Encoded protein: CASSQGYFALNTEAFF.

This clonotype was seen many times. One end of the junction is discordant with germline, which a read error may explain. The chain has TRBV12-3 or TRBV12-4 and TRBJ1-6, with TRBD1 identical over 10 bases. The CDR3 has 13 amino acids. CDR3: CASSGQGGEPRYF. Written as DNA, the CDR3 is TGTGCCAGCAGCGGACAGGGGGGCGAGCCACGGTACTTT.

This chain's CDR3 is CASSLGGGVGQPQHF. The CDR3 coding sequence is TGTGCCAGCAGTTTAGGAGGGGGCGTTGGTCAGCCCCAGCATTTT. This rearrangement joins TRBV12-3 or TRBV12-4 to TRBJ1-5, with 7 bases identical to TRBD1. The CDR3 runs to 15 residues. V gave up 1 base and J gave up 6 bases; unmatched junction bases: 6.

This clonotype was picked up a small number of times. The chain is built from TRBV28 and TRBJ2-7; D may match TRBD1 or TRBD2 (5 bases each). V was shortened by 3 bases and J by 3 bases, with 15 bases between the two germline ends. This CDR3 is 15 amino acids long. Germline assignment: CDR1 MDHEN and CDR2 SYDVKM. CDR3 nucleotides: TGTGCCAGCAGTTTTAATCCAGGGACCAACTACGAGCAGTACTTC. Its protein is CASSFNPGTNYEQYF.

This clonotype has ten or more counts. The rearrangement joins TRBV29-1 to TRBJ1-2; D might be TRBD1 (5 bases). This CDR3 has 12 amino acids. Germline V CDR1 and CDR2: SQVTM, ANQGSEA. V lost 6 bases, J lost 4 bases, and 12 bases lay in between. The CDR3 nucleotides read TGCAGCGTAGATGGCCAGGGCTATGGCTACACCTTC. Its translation: CSVDGQGYGYTF.

The table lists this clonotype with a few counts. The chain is built from TRBV20-1 and TRBJ2-2, with a weak D call TRBD2 (6 bases). Trimming took 1 base from V and 2 from J, leaving 11 bases between them. The CDR3 covers 15 residues. Germline-derived CDR1 and CDR2 are DFQATT and SNEGSKA (reference sequence). CDR3 in amino acids: CSARVREVNTGELFF. DNA for the CDR3: TGCAGTGCTAGAGTTAGGGAGGTTAACACCGGGGAGCTGTTTTTT.

This clonotype was recorded a few times. The gene calls are TRBV4-1 and TRBJ2-1, with 11 bases aligning to TRBD2. V lost 6 bases to trimming and J lost 1 base; unmatched junction nucleotides: 5. Germline loops: CDR1 MGHRA, CDR2 YSYEKL. This CDR3 has 16 residues. The DNA for the CDR3 is TGCGCCAGCAGTCATAGCGGGAGGGGTTCCTACAATGAGCAGTTCTTC. Translated, it gives CASSHSGRGSYNEQFF.

The chain is built from TRBV6-2 or TRBV6-3 and TRBJ2-3, with TRBD1 matching 9 bases. The V segment lost 7 bases and the J segment 4 bases; nucleotides outside the gene matches: 3. There are 13 residues in the CDR3. Looked up from germline, CDR1 is MNHEY and CDR2 is SVGEGT. CDR3 in amino acids: CASKGQGPDTQYF. Here the CDR3 DNA reads TGTGCCAGCAAAGGACAGGGGCCAGATACGCAGTATTTT.

This clonotype was recorded at least ten times. The chain combines TRBV7-9 with TRBJ2-7, with D perhaps matching TRBD1 (7 bases). The V gene's germline CDR1 is SEHNR and CDR2 FQNEAQ (reference sequence). Trimming pared 6 bases from V and 5 bases from J, leaving 20 bases between. The CDR3 has 15 amino acids. CDR3 residues: CASSGGGTDRHEQYF. The CDR3 DNA reads as TGTGCCAGCAGTGGGGGCGGGACAGATCGTCACGAGCAGTACTTC.

The chain uses TRBV7-3 and TRBJ2-1, with TRBD2 identical over 9 bases. The CDR3 contains 15 residues. The V gene's germline CDR1 is SGHTA and CDR2 FQGTGA. V shed 2 bases, J shed 7 bases, and the junction held 6 bases outside the gene matches. The CDR3 nucleotides read TGTGCCAGCAGCTTACGCCTAGCGGGGCGGAATGAGCAGTTCTTC. It yields the protein CASSLRLAGRNEQFF.

The J gene is TRBJ2-1, the V gene TRBV18; no clear D gene. The V and J ends lost 3 bases and 3 bases respectively, with 12 bases between them. Germline assignment: CDR1 KGHSH and CDR2 LQKENI. The CDR3 consists of 15 residues. Here the CDR3 DNA reads TGTGCCAGCTCACCTCTATCGGCGAGCTACAATGAGCAGTTCTTC. Translated, it gives CASSPLSASYNEQFF.

V is TRBV2 and J is TRBJ2-1, with D possibly being TRBD2 (7 bases). The CDR3 contains 15 residues. Trimming pared 2 bases from V and 6 bases from J, leaving 14 bases between. Germline CDR1 SNHLY, CDR2 FYNNEI. This CDR3 is CASSEWGGLINEQFF. In nucleotides, the CDR3 is TGTGCCAGCAGTGAATGGGGGGGGCTCATCAATGAGCAGTTCTTC.

There are a few counts of this clonotype. V is TRBV20-1 and J is TRBJ1-1; 7 nucleotides line up with TRBD1. Per the germline V gene, CDR1 is DFQATT and CDR2 is SNEGSKA (reference sequence). This CDR3 is 14 amino acids long. The trim removed 3 bases at V and 0 bases at J, leaving 4 bases unmatched. CDR3 sequence (DNA): TGCAGTGCTAGGGGACAGCCGATGAACACTGAAGCTTTCTTT. It translates to CSARGQPMNTEAFF.

The chain is built from TRBV5-1 and TRBJ1-2; D uncertain. V was shortened by 0 bases and J by 8 bases, with 14 bases between the two germline ends. Per the germline V gene, CDR1 is SGHRS and CDR2 is YFSETQ. This CDR3 comprises 14 residues. CDR3 nucleotide sequence: TGCGCCAGCAGCTTGGAAACCCTAAGAGGCGGCTACACCTTC. It specifies CASSLETLRGGYTF.

This clonotype was detected only a few times. J is TRBJ2-7 and V is TRBV18; no firm D call. CDR1 is KGHSH, CDR2 LQKENI, per germline. The ends were cut back, 3 bases at V and 4 bases at J, with 13 bases in the middle. The CDR3 totals 14 residues. This CDR3 is CASSPWNGRYEQYF. The CDR3 region has the DNA TGTGCCAGCTCACCTTGGAACGGCCGGTACGAGCAGTACTTC.

As DNA, the CDR3 is TGTGCCAGCAGCTTAGAACAGTGGCGGCTTATCTATGGCTACACCTTC. It codes for CASSLEQWRLIYGYTF. The chain joins TRBV13 to TRBJ1-2; the D is unclear. The CDR3 is 16 residues long. CDR1 is PRHDT, CDR2 FYEKMQ, per germline (reference sequence). V lost 1 base and J lost 4, with 16 bases in between.

J is TRBJ1-2 and V is TRBV6-5, with D perhaps matching TRBD1 (5 bases). V lost 0 bases and J lost 8, with 16 bases in between. The germline V gene encodes CDR1 MNHEY and CDR2 SVGAGI. CDR3 length equals 15 residues. The CDR3 loop reads CASSYSRGRALGYTF. CDR3 nucleotide sequence: TGTGCCAGCAGTTACTCGAGAGGCAGGGCTCTCGGCTACACCTTC.

This clonotype was detected a few times. V usage is TRBV4-3 and J usage is TRBJ2-1, with 11 bases fitting TRBD2. From germline, CDR1 is LGHNA and CDR2 YSLEER. The trim removed 1 base at V and 8 bases at J, leaving 10 bases unmatched. The CDR3 runs 17 residues. CDR3 sequence reads: CASSQGALAGVFYEQFF. CDR3 DNA sequence: TGCGCCAGCAGCCAAGGGGCACTAGCGGGAGTTTTCTATGAGCAGTTCTTC.